What follows are 17 T cell receptor beta chains derived from one specimen sequenced in a study of glioma-infiltrating T cells after dendritic cell vaccination. The repertoire was sequenced with immunoSEQ multiplex PCR; TCRdb's copy has only in-frame clones and lacks some. This table holds roughly 98,000 clones, 65% to 90% found once. This material consisted of blood, taken before dendritic cell vaccination. The receptors were sampled from a human donor with glioblastoma.

This clone was observed a single time. The chain links TRBV7-6 to TRBJ1-3; maybe TRBD1 (5 bases). CDR1 and CDR2 (germline): SGHVS, FNYEAQ. The CDR3 is 15 residues long. With 5 bases removed from V and 0 bases from J, the gap between germline ends came to 11 bases. The CDR3 sequence is CASSLTTDSGNTIYF. The CDR3 bases are TGTGCCAGCAGCCTGACGACAGACTCTGGAAACACCATATATTTT.

The chain carries TRBV13 and TRBJ2-4; D possibly corresponds to TRBD1 (5 bases). The CDR3 sequence is 14 residues long. V dropped 7 bases and J dropped 3 bases, with 13 bases sitting between them. Looked up from germline, CDR1 is PRHDT and CDR2 is FYEKMQ (reference sequence). The CDR3 DNA follows: TGTGCCAGCACGGCACCAGGGCTCAAAAACATTCAGTACTTC. Translated: CASTAPGLKNIQYF.

V gene TRBV19 combines with J gene TRBJ2-5, with 15 bases lining up with TRBD2. Germline loops: CDR1 LNHDA, CDR2 SQIVND (reference sequence). The length of the CDR3 is 17 residues. V lost 4 bases and J lost 2; bases outside the gene matches: 5. CDR3 amino acids: CASSNGLAGGPQETQYF. The CDR3 DNA is TGTGCCAGTAGTAACGGACTAGCGGGAGGGCCTCAAGAGACCCAGTACTTC.

The CDR3 sequence: CASSLGQGTYNEQFF. DNA for the CDR3: TGTGCCAGCAGCTTAGGTCAGGGAACCTACAATGAGCAGTTCTTC. J is TRBJ2-1 and V is TRBV7-8; possibly TRBD1 for D (5 bases). The length of the CDR3 is 15 residues. V lost 1 base to trimming and J lost 2 bases, with 9 bases between them. Germline CDR1 SGHVS, CDR2 FQNEAQ.

The genes are TRBV27 and TRBJ1-1, with D possibly matching TRBD1 (6 bases). Trimming removed 6 bases from V and 7 bases from J, with 15 bases in between. This CDR3 has 13 amino acids. Looked up from germline, CDR1 is MNHEY and CDR2 is SMNVEV (reference sequence). The CDR3 is CASRRGQIDEAFF. The CDR3 coding sequence is TGTGCCAGCAGACGGGGACAAATAGATGAAGCTTTCTTT.

This clone appeared a few times. The rearrangement joins TRBV28 to TRBJ1-1; 9 bases fit TRBD1. CDR1 is MDHEN, CDR2 SYDVKM, per germline. CDR3 length equals 14 residues. V shed 6 bases and J 0 bases; nucleotides not matched to a gene: 2. This chain's CDR3 is CASSTGGLNTEAFF. The CDR3 bases are TGTGCCAGCAGCACAGGGGGCTTGAACACTGAAGCTTTCTTT.

The J gene is TRBJ2-7, the V gene TRBV30, with TRBD2 identical over 14 bases. CDR3 size: 15 residues. V lost 4 bases, J lost 3 bases, and 5 bases stayed unmatched. Germline values: CDR1 GTSNPN, CDR2 SVGIG (reference sequence). The DNA of the CDR3 is TGTGCCTGGACCCTCGGGACTAGCGGGGGCTACGAGCAGTACTTC. Its translation is CAWTLGTSGGYEQYF.

V gene TRBV7-2 combines with J gene TRBJ2-3; D remains ambiguous. CDR3 length equals 12 residues. The V end was cut by 2 bases, the J end by 5 bases, with 5 bases between. Germline CDR1 and CDR2: SGHTA and FQGNSA. The CDR3 DNA reads as TGTGCCAGCAGCTTATCGAGAGATACGCAGTATTTT. As protein: CASSLSRDTQYF.

The chain joins TRBV2 to TRBJ2-1; TRBD2 might be the D (6 bases). The V end was cut by 6 bases, the J end by 7 bases, with 16 bases between. Germline values: CDR1 SNHLY, CDR2 FYNNEI. The CDR3 totals 14 residues. Here the CDR3 reads CASRNIGGLNEQFF. The CDR3 bases are TGTGCCAGCAGAAACATAGGAGGGTTAAATGAGCAGTTCTTC.

The chain employs TRBV13 and TRBJ2-7; maybe TRBD2 (6 bases). There are 14 residues in the CDR3. Germline-derived CDR1 and CDR2 are PRHDT and FYEKMQ (reference sequence). Trimming cost V 6 bases and J 6 bases, with 18 bases left between them. Written as DNA, the CDR3 is TGTGCCAGCAGTGCCCCGGGGGACCGTCTCGAGCAGTACTTC. This encodes CASSAPGDRLEQYF.

The genes are TRBV18 and TRBJ2-3, with 11 bases matching TRBD2. CDR1 is KGHSH, CDR2 LQKENI, per germline. The CDR3 loop spans 17 amino acids. J lost 5 bases, V lost 1 base, and 8 bases had no gene match. The CDR3 DNA reads as TGTGCCAGCTCACCACGACTAGCGGGATCCGGGGGAGATACGCAGTATTTT. As protein: CASSPRLAGSGGDTQYF.

The J gene is TRBJ2-7, the V gene TRBV7-3; 9 bases are a match to TRBD1. The CDR3 has 13 residues. The trim removed 3 bases at V and 3 bases at J, leaving 0 bases unmatched. Germline loops: CDR1 SGHTA, CDR2 FQGTGA. CDR3 region: CASSLTGGYEQYF. CDR3 bases: TGTGCCAGCAGCTTGACAGGGGGCTACGAGCAGTACTTC.

V gene TRBV7-2 combines with J gene TRBJ1-6, with 7 positions matching TRBD1. With V trimmed by 3 bases and J by 9 bases, 5 bases remained unmatched. The V gene's germline CDR1 is SGHTA and CDR2 FQGNSA. The CDR3 extends over 14 amino acids. CDR3 amino acids: CASSFPGGLSPLHF. The CDR3 nucleotides are TGTGCCAGCAGCTTCCCAGGGGGACTTTCACCCCTCCACTTT.

This chain joins TRBV4-1 and TRBJ1-4; D might be TRBD1 (5 bases). Per the germline V gene, CDR1 is MGHRA and CDR2 is YSYEKL. The V gene lost 1 base and the J gene lost 6 bases, with 9 bases spanning the gap. The length of the CDR3 is 14 residues. DNA of the CDR3: TGCGCCAGCAGCCAAGTCCCGGGGGATGAAAAACTGTTTTTT. Translation gives CASSQVPGDEKLFF.

The chain recombines TRBV4-3 with TRBJ1-4, with D possibly TRBD1 on 5 matching bases. Trimming cost V 3 bases and J 7 bases, with 21 bases left between them. The germline V gene encodes CDR1 LGHNA and CDR2 YSLEER. The CDR3 has 17 amino acids. CDR3 sequence (DNA): TGCGCCAGCAGCCAGGGGGAGGGGCCAGGGCCGGGTGAAAAACTGTTTTTT. It specifies CASSQGEGPGPGEKLFF.

The chain is built from TRBV7-2 and TRBJ1-2, with TRBD1 as a possible D gene (5 bases). This CDR3 is built from 15 residues. Germline V gene data show CDR1 as SGHTA and CDR2 as FQGNSA. Trimming left V 0 bases short and J 1 base short, with 9 bases between. The CDR3 loop reads CASSLADNVNYGYTF. CDR3 nucleotide sequence: TGTGCCAGCAGCTTAGCGGACAACGTTAACTATGGCTACACCTTC.

The CDR3 DNA is TGCGCCAGCAGCTTGTTCCTCGGGGGCGAGCAGTACTTC. Translating it yields CASSLFLGGEQYF. The chain joins TRBV5-1 to TRBJ2-7; D possibly corresponds to TRBD2 (6 bases). Per the germline V gene, CDR1 is SGHRS and CDR2 is YFSETQ. Trimming removed 1 base from V and 6 bases from J, with 11 bases in between. The CDR3 consists of 13 residues.